This is a list of T cell receptor beta chains from one sample in a study of response to subunit inactivated influenza vaccine. MiXCR was run by TCRdb on the RT-PCR reads, yielding one entry per CDR3 protein. The data hold roughly 290,000 distinct CDR3 sequences, with 21% observed a single time. This material consisted of PBMCs from blood, taken less than 22 months after vaccination. These receptors were collected from a man between 50 and 69 years old who received an inactivated influenza vaccine. The CDR3 runs from the conserved cysteine through the conserved F or W. D genes are given only for firm matches. The size field is filled for only some rows; it gives once, few, many or a size class.

J,V,D,size,DNA,CDR3
TRBJ2-6,TRBV6-1,.,.,TGTGCCAGCAGTGAAAATCGGCGCTCTGGGGCCAACGTCCTGACTTTC,CASSENRRSGANVLTF
TRBJ2-2,TRBV7-2,.,.,TGTGCCAGCAGCTTAGCCTTCGTATCGGGGATAGCCATAAACACCGGGGAGCTGTTTTTT,CASSLAFVSGIAINTGELFF
TRBJ2-3,TRBV9,TRBD2,.,TGTGCCAGCAGCGTAGGGAGCGGGAGCCGCACAGATACGCAGTATTTT,CASSVGSGSRTDTQYF
TRBJ1-1,TRBV5-1,.,few,TGCGCCAGCAGCTGGAGAGGCCTCACTGAAGCTTTCTTT,CASSWRGLTEAFF
TRBJ2-1,TRBV7-7,TRBD2,.,TGTGCCAGCAGCTTAGGTGCGGGAGGTGGTAATGAGCAGTTCTTC,CASSLGAGGGNEQFF
TRBJ2-5,TRBV4-2,TRBD2,few,TGTGCCAGCAGCCAAAATAGCGGGGGAGCAGAGACCCAGTACTTC,CASSQNSGGAETQYF
TRBJ1-1,TRBV25-1,.,.,TGTGCCAGCACGAGTCTTAGGGGGGCTGAAGCTTTCTTT,CASTSLRGAEAFF
TRBJ2-1,TRBV5-6,.,.,TGTGCCAGCAGACTGGTGGCAGCTTTAGATGAGCAGTTCTTC,CASRLVAALDEQFF
TRBJ2-7,TRBV15,.,.,TGTGCCACCGCAACGGAGGGAGGATCCTACGAGCAGTACTTC,CATATEGGSYEQYF
TRBJ1-1,TRBV6-1,.,few,TGTGCCAGCAGTAACAGGGCTGTCACTGAAGCTTTCTTT,CASSNRAVTEAFF
TRBJ2-4,TRBV7-2,.,.,TGTGCCAGCAGCCCTCTCCCGGGGCTAGCCAAAAACATTCAGTACTTC,CASSPLPGLAKNIQYF
TRBJ1-6,TRBV4-3,.,.,TGCGCCAGCAGCCTCTTGGGGGGGGACTATAATTCACCCCTCCACTTT,CASSLLGGDYNSPLHF
TRBJ2-7,TRBV3-1,.,.,TGTGCCAGCAGCCAAGAGGGGCGAGTAGATCGGTCCTACGAGCAGTACTTC,CASSQEGRVDRSYEQYF
TRBJ2-5,TRBV12-3/TRBV12-4,.,.,TGTGCCAGCTCTCAAACCCCGACAACCCAGTACTTC,CASSQTPTTQYF
TRBJ1-5,TRBV6-2/TRBV6-3,.,few,TGTGCCAGCACTCGGGATCGGAGCAATCAGCCCCAGCATTTT,CASTRDRSNQPQHF
TRBJ1-1,TRBV5-1,TRBD1,.,TGCGCCAGCAGCAGTGGACAGGGGTATTTGAACACTGAAGCTTTCTTT,CASSSGQGYLNTEAFF
TRBJ1-5,TRBV20-1,TRBD1,many,TGCAGTGCTAGGGGACAGGGGAATCAGCCCCAGCATTTT,CSARGQGNQPQHF
TRBJ2-5,TRBV20-1,.,.,TGCAGTGCAAGGGACTCCCGCGGGGAGACCCAGTACTTC,CSARDSRGETQYF
TRBJ2-1,TRBV18,TRBD1,.,TGTGCCAGCTCTCCGGGGACAGGGCCCTACAATGAGCAGTTCTTC,CASSPGTGPYNEQFF
TRBJ1-1,TRBV5-4,.,.,TGTGCCAGCAGCTTGGGAACTCCGGGACAGAACACTGAAGCTTTCTTT,CASSLGTPGQNTEAFF
TRBJ2-1,TRBV6-2/TRBV6-3,.,once,TGTGCCAGCAGTTACTCGATGGGAAACTCCTACAATGAGCAGTTCTTC,CASSYSMGNSYNEQFF
TRBJ1-4,TRBV9,.,many,TGTGCCAGCAGCGTGAGACCCGAGCCGTATGAAAAACTGTTTTTT,CASSVRPEPYEKLFF
TRBJ2-2,TRBV11-2,TRBD2,.,TGTGCCAGCAGCTCCTCCGCTAGCGGGTTGAAGCTGTTTTTT,CASSSSASGLKLFF
TRBJ1-2,TRBV12-3/TRBV12-4,.,.,TGTGCCAGCAGTACCGCGTGGAACTATGGCTACACCTTC,CASSTAWNYGYTF
TRBJ2-5,TRBV5-5,.,few,TGTGCCAGCAGCTTAACGGGAGTCGTGGAGACCCAGTACTTC,CASSLTGVVETQYF
TRBJ2-1,TRBV4-3,TRBD2,many,TGCGCCAGCAGCCACCTTAGCGGGGGTGGGTACAATGAGCAGTTCTTC,CASSHLSGGGYNEQFF
TRBJ2-3,TRBV20-1,TRBD1,few,TGCAGTGCTCAAACAGGGGGAATTGATACGCAGTATTTT,CSAQTGGIDTQYF
TRBJ1-2,TRBV12-3/TRBV12-4,TRBD1,many,TGTGCCAGCAGTCTGTGGGACAGGGAAGGGGGTGGCTACACCTTC,CASSLWDREGGGYTF
TRBJ1-2,TRBV12-3/TRBV12-4,.,few,TGTGCCAGCAGTCCGGCCTTGGACTATGGCTACACCTTC,CASSPALDYGYTF
TRBJ2-5,TRBV3-1,TRBD2,.,TGTGCCAGCAGCCAAGAAGGACTAGCCGTAGCAGAGACCCAGTACTTC,CASSQEGLAVAETQYF
TRBJ1-2,TRBV10-3,.,many,TGTGCCATCAGTGAGTCGGCAGGGTTAACGAATGGCTACACCTTC,CAISESAGLTNGYTF
TRBJ1-6,TRBV24-1,.,.,TGTGCCACCAGTGCCAACAGCCCTAATTCACCCCTCCACTTT,CATSANSPNSPLHF
TRBJ2-2,TRBV7-3,.,many,TGTGCCAGCAGCTTAACCGGGGACGGGGAGCTGTTTTTT,CASSLTGDGELFF
TRBJ1-2,TRBV19,.,many,TGTGCCAGTAGTACGGGACGGACCTATGGCTACACCTTC,CASSTGRTYGYTF
TRBJ1-1,TRBV5-1,.,few,TGCGCCAGCAGCTTGGATAGAATGGACACTGAAGCTTTCTTT,CASSLDRMDTEAFF
TRBJ2-2,TRBV4-3,.,.,TGCGCCAGCAGCCAAGATCGGCTGTACACCGGGGAGCTGTTTTTT,CASSQDRLYTGELFF
TRBJ2-2,TRBV6-1,.,.,TGTGCCAGCATTCGGGACACCGGGGAGCTGTTTTTT,CASIRDTGELFF
TRBJ2-1,TRBV7-8,.,few,TGTGCCAGCAGCTTAGAAAACGCGGGAATTTACAATGAGCAGTTCTTC,CASSLENAGIYNEQFF
TRBJ1-2,TRBV5-4,.,few,TGTGCCAGCAGCTTGACCCGCGGGGCAGGGATGGGGTCGGGCTATGGCTACACCTTC,CASSLTRGAGMGSGYGYTF
TRBJ2-5,TRBV29-1,.,few,TGCAGCGCTTTTAGGACGTTTGGAGAGACCCAGTACTTC,CSAFRTFGETQYF
TRBJ1-6,TRBV6-5,TRBD1,.,TGTGCCAGCAGTTACCCGTCAGGGGGCAGTAATTCACCCCTCCACTTT,CASSYPSGGSNSPLHF
TRBJ1-4,TRBV29-1,.,few,TGCAGCGTTGAATGGGACGTCAGCGAAAAACTGTTTTTT,CSVEWDVSEKLFF
TRBJ1-5,TRBV28,.,few,TGTGCCAGCAGGCCAGGGTCCGCATGGGGCTATAGCAATCAGCCCCAGCATTTT,CASRPGSAWGYSNQPQHF
TRBJ1-3,TRBV29-1,TRBD1,.,TGCAGCGTTTCCCGGGACAGGGAAAACACCATATATTTT,CSVSRDRENTIYF
TRBJ2-2,TRBV5-1,.,.,TGCGCCAGCAGCCCAGCGGAGGCCGGGACCGGGGAGCTGTTTTTT,CASSPAEAGTGELFF
TRBJ2-7,TRBV2,TRBD1,.,TGTGCCAGCAGCGTTACGGGGACAGGATACGAGCAGTACTTC,CASSVTGTGYEQYF
TRBJ1-3,TRBV7-2,TRBD1,.,TGTGCCAGCAGCTTCAGGGGGACCTCTGGAAACACCATATATTTT,CASSFRGTSGNTIYF
TRBJ2-1,TRBV6-5,TRBD2,few,TGTGCCAGCAGTTACCCCGGCGGGAGTCGTCGCAATGAGCAGTTCTTC,CASSYPGGSRRNEQFF
TRBJ2-5,TRBV5-4,.,.,TGTGCCAGCAGCCCCGTTGAGGGTGGGACCCAGTACTTC,CASSPVEGGTQYF
TRBJ1-2,TRBV15,.,many,TGTGCCACCAGCAGAGATTTGGTCCCTATGGGTGGCTACACCTTC,CATSRDLVPMGGYTF
TRBJ1-1,TRBV19,TRBD1,few,TGTGCCAGTAGTATCCAGGGGGCTGTAGGTGAAGCTTTCTTT,CASSIQGAVGEAFF
TRBJ1-1,TRBV2,TRBD1,many,TGTGCCAGCAGACGGACAGGGGATGGCACTGAAGCTTTCTTT,CASRRTGDGTEAFF
TRBJ1-1,TRBV19,.,few,TGTGCCAGTAGTATAGTGGGGACGGCCACTGAGGCTTTCTTT,CASSIVGTATEAFF
TRBJ2-1,TRBV20-1,TRBD1,.,TGCAGTGCCCGAACTTCCGGGACAGAGGGTTACAATGAGCAGTTCTTC,CSARTSGTEGYNEQFF
TRBJ1-1,TRBV12-3/TRBV12-4,.,.,TGTGCCAGCAGTTTGAAACAGAACACTGAAGCTTTCTTT,CASSLKQNTEAFF
TRBJ1-1,TRBV5-1,.,few,TGCGCCAGCAGCTTGGTTGGGGAAAGGCAAACTGAAGCTTTCTTT,CASSLVGERQTEAFF
TRBJ1-2,TRBV11-1,.,few,TGTGCCAGCAGCTTTCCGCGGGACACCTTAAAAACTAACTATGGCTACACCTTC,CASSFPRDTLKTNYGYTF